The clone carrying this TCR beta chain was counted between two and nine times. What it binds is not known. This record comes from a study of T-cell memory formation after mild COVID-19. Study conclusions and caveats: Cross-reactive memory seemingly joined, as some responding clones were found in pre-infection memory. Second-wave clones that peaked on day 37 lacked confirmed SARS-CoV-2 specificity.

TCRdb recomputed calls from the 5' RACE reads with MiXCR, one row per CDR3 protein. The table includes hundreds of thousands of distinct CDR3 sequences, approximately 15% detected once. The CDR3 has 14 residues. Germline loops: CDR1 SSHAT, CDR2 FNYEAQ (reference sequence). V lost 1 base and J lost 2, with 8 bases in between. The specimen was PBMCs or a T cell subset sorted from them (not recorded which). The genes are TRBV7-7 and TRBJ2-5; no clear D. This clonotype was obtained from a man aged 18 to 30 who had mild COVID-19 (a few samples of this study predate the infection). Cell type and time point are not known. In DNA, the CDR3 is TGTGCCAGCAGCTTAGTCAACGCACAAGAGACCCAGTACTTC. It translates to CASSLVNAQETQYF.